These 22 T cell receptor beta chains were sequenced from one sample in a study of T cell repertoires in cytomegalovirus infection. MiXCR, applied by TCRdb to the reads, yields one record per CDR3 protein. Here the sample spans about 900,000 distinct CDR3 sequences, approximately 31% being singletons. These receptors' antigens are unknown. The source material was cultured CD8+ T cells from PBMCs, sampled from culture after CMV antigen stimulation. The receptors shown here come from a human donor in good health (CMV status not recorded). Some clones in this sample may be carry-over from other donors' samples.

The chain has TRBV15 and TRBJ2-3; maybe TRBD2 (6 bases). The V gene's germline CDR1 is LNHNV and CDR2 YYDKDF (reference sequence). V lost 0 bases, J lost 3 bases, and 7 bases lay in between. CDR3 length: 14 residues. CDR3 region: CATSREGTTDTQYF. The CDR3 DNA is TGTGCCACCAGCAGAGAGGGGACTACAGATACGCAGTATTTT.

The chain is built from TRBV14 and TRBJ2-3; possible D gene TRBD2, 5 bases. The germline V gene has CDR1 SGHDN and CDR2 FVKESK. V lost 0 bases and J lost 6, with 13 bases in between. The CDR3 is made up of 15 amino acids. The CDR3 sequence: CASSQEAFGVDTQYF. CDR3 DNA: TGTGCCAGCAGCCAAGAGGCGTTCGGGGTGGATACGCAGTATTTT.

This clonotype showed up many times. This chain uses TRBV12-3 or TRBV12-4 with TRBJ1-5; D gene unclear. V dropped 2 bases and J dropped 6 bases, with 5 bases sitting between them. This CDR3 has 12 amino acids. As DNA, the CDR3 is TGTGCCAGCAGTTTATGGGGTCAGCCCCAGCATTTT. Translating it yields CASSLWGQPQHF.

This clonotype was found many times. The V and J genes are TRBV10-3 and TRBJ2-1; 10 positions agree with TRBD2. Germline-derived CDR1 and CDR2 are ENHRY and SYGVKD. The CDR3 runs to 17 residues. V lost 0 bases to trimming and J lost 4 bases; unmatched junction nucleotides: 6. As DNA, the CDR3 is TGTGCCATCAGTGAGTCGATGAGCGGGGGGGCTTACAATGAGCAGTTCTTC. It encodes CAISESMSGGAYNEQFF.

This clonotype was observed a handful of times. The chain uses TRBV2 and TRBJ2-1, with D tentatively TRBD2 (5 bases). The CDR3 length is 12 residues. V was pared by 8 bases and J by 2 bases, with 7 bases between. Germline V gene sequence: CDR1 SNHLY, CDR2 FYNNEI. CDR3: CASELAYNEQFF. CDR3 DNA sequence: TGTGCCAGCGAACTAGCCTACAATGAGCAGTTCTTC.

The chain combines TRBV19 with TRBJ2-7, with 10 bases lining up with TRBD1. There are 16 residues in the CDR3. The junction had 7 bases not matched to a gene; V was cut back by 4 bases and J by 1 base. The germline V gene has CDR1 LNHDA and CDR2 SQIVND (reference sequence). CDR3: CASSNARGQGSYEQYF. CDR3 nucleotides: TGTGCCAGTAGTAACGCGAGGGGACAGGGGTCCTACGAGCAGTACTTC.

The chain recombines TRBV4-1 with TRBJ2-2; D not certain. Trimming pared 9 bases from V and 7 bases from J, leaving 18 bases between. This CDR3 has 14 amino acids. Germline CDR1 is MGHRA and CDR2 is YSYEKL. As DNA, the CDR3 is TGCGCCAGTGCCACTTCTTTTTCCCTCGGGGAGCTGTTTTTT. Translating gives CASATSFSLGELFF.

This chain joins TRBV7-9 and TRBJ1-4; D uncertain. Trimming took off 5 bases at V and 7 bases at J, with 14 bases between the two ends. The CDR3 has 14 amino acids. CDR1 is SEHNR and CDR2 is FQNEAQ in the germline V gene (reference sequence). CDR3 region: CASSAPERREKLFF. The CDR3 DNA reads TGTGCCAGCAGCGCGCCGGAGAGACGTGAAAAACTGTTTTTT. Variable domain in full (rest from reference TRBV7-9 and TRBJ1-4): DTGVSQNPRHKITKRGQNVTFRCDPISEHNRLYWYRQTLGQGPEFLTYFQNEAQLEKSRLLSDRFSAERPKGSFSTLEIQRTEQGDSAMYLCASSAPERREKLFFGSGTQLSVL.

With regard to this clonotype: A junction end diverges from the germline sequence, so it may reflect a read error. V gene TRBV28 combines with J gene TRBJ1-1, with TRBD1 matching 8 bases. Germline CDR1 MDHEN, CDR2 SYDVKM. There are 15 residues in the CDR3. The CDR3 bases are TGTGCCAACAGTCCCCCCGGGACAGGAGCTCCCGGGCCATTCTTT. This translates into CANSPPGTGAPGPFF.

This clonotype appeared many times. The gene calls are TRBV7-9 and TRBJ2-7; D not certain. The CDR3 length is 13 residues. V lost 1 base to trimming and J lost 2 bases, with 6 bases between them. Germline CDR1 reads SEHNR; CDR2 reads FQNEAQ (reference sequence). In DNA form, the CDR3 reads TGTGCCAGCAGCTTAGGCAGGCCCTACGAGCAGTACTTC. It specifies CASSLGRPYEQYF.

Turning to this clonotype: A read error may explain this, as a much larger clone is one base away. The J gene is TRBJ2-1, the V gene TRBV7-6; 7 nucleotides align to TRBD2. Trimming removed 5 bases from V and 7 bases from J; junction bases left unmatched: 8. The germline CDR1 and CDR2 sequences are SGHVS and FNYEAQ. The CDR3 has 14 residues. The chain's CDR3 is CASSLFAGENEQFF. The CDR3 DNA sequence: TGTGCCAGCAGCCTATTCGCGGGGGAAAATGAGCAGTTCTTC.

This rearrangement joins TRBV7-4 to TRBJ2-5; D remains ambiguous. The V and J ends lost 5 bases and 5 bases respectively, with 12 bases between them. The CDR3 sequence is 13 residues long. The germline V gene has CDR1 SGHVT and CDR2 SQSDAQ. The CDR3 reads CASSRPGFETQYF. The CDR3 bases are TGTGCCAGCAGCCGTCCCGGTTTTGAGACCCAGTACTTC.

The chain recombines TRBV6-5 with TRBJ1-1; D gene uncertain. The V end lost 0 bases, the J end lost 11 bases, and 13 bases lay between the germline ends. The CDR3 has 13 amino acids. The germline gives CDR1 MNHEY, CDR2 SVGAGI. The CDR3 here is CASSYSRPALAFF. The CDR3 DNA reads TGTGCCAGCAGTTACTCTAGGCCAGCTTTGGCTTTCTTT.

The rearrangement uses TRBV3-1 and TRBJ2-1; tentative D call: TRBD1 (6 bases). CDR1 LGHDT and CDR2 YNNKEL come from the germline V gene (reference sequence). The V end was cut by 4 bases, the J end by 7 bases, with 14 bases between. The CDR3 sequence is 14 residues long. CDR3 nucleotide sequence: TGTGCCAGCAGCCTTGAGTCTGGGACAAATGAGCAGTTCTTC. This sequence encodes CASSLESGTNEQFF.

The J gene is TRBJ1-5, the V gene TRBV4-1; 8 bases map to TRBD1. The V segment lost 3 bases and the J segment 10 bases; nucleotides outside the gene matches: 8. The CDR3 is 14 residues long. Per germline, CDR1 MGHRA and CDR2 YSYEKL. The CDR3 spells CASSHGQGVDPQHF. The CDR3 coding sequence is TGCGCCAGCAGCCACGGACAGGGCGTTGACCCCCAGCATTTT.

The chain is built from TRBV2 and TRBJ2-6; the D gene could be TRBD1 or TRBD2 (6 bases each). Per the germline V gene, CDR1 is SNHLY and CDR2 is FYNNEI. The CDR3 is 14 residues long. Deletions cut 10 bases from V and 2 bases from J, with 12 bases between. This chain's CDR3 is CANHREAGANVLTF. The CDR3 DNA reads as TGTGCCAACCACAGGGAGGCTGGGGCCAACGTCCTGACTTTC.

The sample holds a few counts of this clonotype. The chain combines TRBV4-1 with TRBJ1-2; TRBD1 matches 7 bases. The CDR3 has 14 residues. V shed 1 base and J 4 bases; nucleotides not matched to a gene: 3. Looked up from germline, CDR1 is MGHRA and CDR2 is YSYEKL. CDR3 protein: CASSQGPGGYGYTF. As DNA, the CDR3 is TGCGCCAGCAGCCAAGGCCCAGGGGGCTATGGCTACACCTTC.

The chain uses TRBV20-1 and TRBJ2-4; a possible D gene is TRBD1 (6 bases). V lost 3 bases and J lost 6, with 15 bases in between. This CDR3 is 14 amino acids long. Germline CDR1 and CDR2: DFQATT and SNEGSKA (reference sequence). Here the CDR3 DNA reads TGCAGTGCTAGTAATGGGGGCGTCGGAAACATTCAGTACTTC. Its protein product is CSASNGGVGNIQYF.

This clonotype was found a few times. The V and J genes are TRBV7-9 and TRBJ1-4; D is undetermined. In germline, CDR1 is SEHNR, CDR2 FQNEAQ (reference sequence). V was clipped by 1 base and J by 10 bases, with 7 bases between them. This CDR3 contains 12 residues. The CDR3 is CASSLGDRKLFF. CDR3 coding DNA: TGTGCCAGCAGCTTAGGAGACCGAAAACTGTTTTTT.

The rearrangement uses TRBV5-1 and TRBJ2-7; tentative D call: TRBD2 (6 bases). The germline V and J ends were trimmed by 0 bases and 5 bases, with 12 bases remaining between them. CDR1 is SGHRS, CDR2 YFSETQ, per germline. This CDR3 has 14 residues. CDR3 loop: CASSLGQGGDEQYV. Written as DNA, the CDR3 is TGCGCCAGCAGCTTGGGGCAGGGAGGCGACGAGCAGTACGTC.

The CDR3 here is CASTDGKMNTEAFF. In DNA form, the CDR3 reads TGTGCCAGCACCGACGGAAAAATGAACACTGAAGCTTTCTTT. The chain is built from TRBV6-2 or TRBV6-3 and TRBJ1-1, with unresolved D. Germline CDR1 and CDR2: MNHEY and SVGEGT. Trimming took off 7 bases at V and 0 bases at J, with 12 bases between the two ends. The length of the CDR3 is 14 residues.

This clonotype was counted between two and nine times. The chain uses TRBV20-1 and TRBJ2-7; unclear D gene. Per the germline V gene, CDR1 is DFQATT and CDR2 is SNEGSKA (reference sequence). The germline V and J ends were trimmed by 6 bases and 2 bases, with 14 bases remaining between them. The CDR3 covers 13 residues. CDR3 amino acids: CSARVATAYEQYF. CDR3 DNA sequence: TGCAGTGCCCGAGTGGCGACGGCCTACGAGCAGTACTTC.